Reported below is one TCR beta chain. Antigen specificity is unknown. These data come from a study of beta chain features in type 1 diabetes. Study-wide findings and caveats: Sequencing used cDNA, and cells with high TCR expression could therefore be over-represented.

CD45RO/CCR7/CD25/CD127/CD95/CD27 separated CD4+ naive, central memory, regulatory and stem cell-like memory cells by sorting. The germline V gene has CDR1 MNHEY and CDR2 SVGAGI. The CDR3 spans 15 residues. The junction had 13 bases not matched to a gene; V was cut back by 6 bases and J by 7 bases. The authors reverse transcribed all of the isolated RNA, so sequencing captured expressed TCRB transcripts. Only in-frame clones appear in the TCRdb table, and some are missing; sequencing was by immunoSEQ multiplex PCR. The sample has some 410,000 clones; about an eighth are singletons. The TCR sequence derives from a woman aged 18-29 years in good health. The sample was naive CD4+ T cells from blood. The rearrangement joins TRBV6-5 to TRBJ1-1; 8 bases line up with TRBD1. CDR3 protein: CASRKRPSGGGEAFF. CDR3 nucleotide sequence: TGTGCCAGCAGAAAACGCCCCTCAGGGGGCGGTGAAGCTTTCTTT.